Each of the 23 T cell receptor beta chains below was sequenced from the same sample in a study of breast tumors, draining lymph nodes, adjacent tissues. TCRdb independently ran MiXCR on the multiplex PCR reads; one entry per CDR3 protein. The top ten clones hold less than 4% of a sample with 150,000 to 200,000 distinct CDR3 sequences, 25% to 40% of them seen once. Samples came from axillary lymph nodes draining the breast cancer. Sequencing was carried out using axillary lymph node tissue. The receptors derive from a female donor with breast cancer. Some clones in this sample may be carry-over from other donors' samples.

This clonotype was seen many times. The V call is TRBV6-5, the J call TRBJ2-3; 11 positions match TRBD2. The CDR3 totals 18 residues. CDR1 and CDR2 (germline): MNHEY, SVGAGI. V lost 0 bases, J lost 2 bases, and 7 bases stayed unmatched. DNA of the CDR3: TGTGCCAGCAGTTACTCGATAACTAGCGGGGGAATCACAGATACGCAGTATTTT. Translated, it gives CASSYSITSGGITDTQYF.

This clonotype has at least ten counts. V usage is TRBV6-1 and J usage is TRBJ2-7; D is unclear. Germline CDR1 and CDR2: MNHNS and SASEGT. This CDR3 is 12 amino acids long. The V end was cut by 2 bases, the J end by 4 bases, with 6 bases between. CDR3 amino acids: CASSETYYEQYF. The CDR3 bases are TGTGCCAGCAGTGAAACATATTACGAGCAGTACTTC.

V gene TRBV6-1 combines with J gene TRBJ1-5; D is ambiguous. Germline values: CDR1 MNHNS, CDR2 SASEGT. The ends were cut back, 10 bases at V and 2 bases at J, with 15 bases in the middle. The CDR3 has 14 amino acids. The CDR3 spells CANSLQDGNQPQHF. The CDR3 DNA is TGTGCCAACAGCCTACAAGATGGCAATCAGCCCCAGCATTTT.

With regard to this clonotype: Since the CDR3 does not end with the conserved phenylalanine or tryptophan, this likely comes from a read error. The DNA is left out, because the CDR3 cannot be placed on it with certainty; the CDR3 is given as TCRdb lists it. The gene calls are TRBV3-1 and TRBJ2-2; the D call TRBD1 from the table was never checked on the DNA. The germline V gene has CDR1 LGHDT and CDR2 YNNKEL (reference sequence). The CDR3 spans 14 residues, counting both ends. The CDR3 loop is CASSRGGFTGELLL.

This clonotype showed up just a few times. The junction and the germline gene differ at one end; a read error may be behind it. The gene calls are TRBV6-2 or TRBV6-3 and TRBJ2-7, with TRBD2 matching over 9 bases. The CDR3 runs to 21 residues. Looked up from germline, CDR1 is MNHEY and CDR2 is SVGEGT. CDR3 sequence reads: CASSHSIGEKLAGTRRNEQYF. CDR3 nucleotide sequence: TGTGCCAGCAGTCACTCGATCGGGGAGAAACTAGCGGGTACTAGGAGGAACGAGCAGTACTTC.

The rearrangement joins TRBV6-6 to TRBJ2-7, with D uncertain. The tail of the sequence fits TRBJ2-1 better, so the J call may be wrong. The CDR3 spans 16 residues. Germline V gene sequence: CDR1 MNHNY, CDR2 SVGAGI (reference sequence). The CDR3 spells CASSASGMRPYNEQFF. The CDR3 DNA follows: TGTGCCAGCAGTGCCTCCGGCATGAGGCCCTACAATGAGCAGTTCTTC.

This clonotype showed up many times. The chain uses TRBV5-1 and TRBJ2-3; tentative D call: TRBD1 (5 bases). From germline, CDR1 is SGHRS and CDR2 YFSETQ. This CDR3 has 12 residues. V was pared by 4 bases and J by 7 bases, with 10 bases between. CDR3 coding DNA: TGCGCCAGCAGCCAGGACAAATATACGCAGTATTTT. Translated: CASSQDKYTQYF.

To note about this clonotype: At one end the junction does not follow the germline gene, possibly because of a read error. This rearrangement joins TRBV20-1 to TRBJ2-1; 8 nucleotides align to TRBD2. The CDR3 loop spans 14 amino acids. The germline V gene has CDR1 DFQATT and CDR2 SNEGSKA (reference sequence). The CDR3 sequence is CSASYSGIYTEQLF. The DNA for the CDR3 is TGCAGTGCTAGTTATAGCGGGATCTACACTGAGCAGCTCTTC.

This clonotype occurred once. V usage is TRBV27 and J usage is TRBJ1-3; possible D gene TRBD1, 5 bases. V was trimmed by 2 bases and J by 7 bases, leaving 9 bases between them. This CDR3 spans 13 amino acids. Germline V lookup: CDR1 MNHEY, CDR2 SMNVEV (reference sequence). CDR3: CASSLGWGNTIYF. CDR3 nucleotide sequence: TGTGCCAGCAGTTTAGGATGGGGGAACACCATATATTTT.

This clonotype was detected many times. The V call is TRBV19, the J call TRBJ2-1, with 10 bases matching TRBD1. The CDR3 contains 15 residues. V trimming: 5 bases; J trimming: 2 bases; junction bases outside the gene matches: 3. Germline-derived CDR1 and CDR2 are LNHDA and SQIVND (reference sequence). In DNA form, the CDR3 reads TGTGCCAGTAGTTGGGACAGGGGCACCTACAATGAGCAGTTCTTC. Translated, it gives CASSWDRGTYNEQFF.

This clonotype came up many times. The CDR3 region has the DNA TGCGCCAGCAGCCAGGTTGGAGGGAGGGCGGACGGGGAGCTGTTTTTT. It translates to CASSQVGGRADGELFF. The rearrangement uses TRBV4-1 and TRBJ2-2; TRBD2 matches at 7 bases. This CDR3 is built from 16 residues. Germline loops: CDR1 MGHRA, CDR2 YSYEKL. V trimming: 3 bases; J trimming: 7 bases; junction bases outside the gene matches: 11.

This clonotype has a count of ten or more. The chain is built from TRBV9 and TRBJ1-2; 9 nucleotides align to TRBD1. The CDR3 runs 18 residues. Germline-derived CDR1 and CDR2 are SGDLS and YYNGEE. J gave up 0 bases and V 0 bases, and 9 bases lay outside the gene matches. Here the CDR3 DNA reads TGTGCCAGCAGCGTAGAGTGGTCCGGGGACAGGGCTAACTATGGCTACACCTTC. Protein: CASSVEWSGDRANYGYTF.

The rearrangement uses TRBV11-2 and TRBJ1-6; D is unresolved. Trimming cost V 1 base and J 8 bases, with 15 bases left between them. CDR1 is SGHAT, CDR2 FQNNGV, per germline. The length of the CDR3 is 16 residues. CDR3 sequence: CASSLVVGKGHSPLHF. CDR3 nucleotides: TGTGCCAGCAGCTTAGTGGTGGGGAAGGGTCATTCACCCCTCCACTTT.

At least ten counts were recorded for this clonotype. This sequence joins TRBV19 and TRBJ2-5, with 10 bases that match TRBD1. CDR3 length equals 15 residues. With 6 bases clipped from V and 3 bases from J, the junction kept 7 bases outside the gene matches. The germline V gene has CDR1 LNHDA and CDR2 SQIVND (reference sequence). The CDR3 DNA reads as TGTGCCAGTAGCGTCGCCGGGACAGGGGAAGAGACCCAGTACTTC. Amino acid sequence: CASSVAGTGEETQYF.

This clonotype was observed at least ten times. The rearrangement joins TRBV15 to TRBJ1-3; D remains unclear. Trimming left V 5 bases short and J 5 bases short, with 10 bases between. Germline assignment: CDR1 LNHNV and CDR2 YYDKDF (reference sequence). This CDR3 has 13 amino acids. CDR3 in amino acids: CATSLPARNTIYF. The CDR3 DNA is TGTGCCACCAGCCTCCCGGCGAGAAACACCATATATTTT. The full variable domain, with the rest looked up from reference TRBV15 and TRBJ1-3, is DAMVIQNPRYQVTQFGKPVTLSCSQTLNHNVMYWYQQKSSQAPKLLFHYYDKDFNNEADTPDNFQSRRPNTSFCFLDIRSPGLGDTAMYLCATSLPARNTIYFGEGSWLTVV.

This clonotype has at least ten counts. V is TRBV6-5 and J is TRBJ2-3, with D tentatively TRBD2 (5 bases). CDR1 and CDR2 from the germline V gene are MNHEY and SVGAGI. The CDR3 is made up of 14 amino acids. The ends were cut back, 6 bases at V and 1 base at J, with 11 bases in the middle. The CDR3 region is CASRFSEGTDTQYF. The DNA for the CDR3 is TGTGCCAGCAGATTTAGCGAGGGCACAGATACGCAGTATTTT.

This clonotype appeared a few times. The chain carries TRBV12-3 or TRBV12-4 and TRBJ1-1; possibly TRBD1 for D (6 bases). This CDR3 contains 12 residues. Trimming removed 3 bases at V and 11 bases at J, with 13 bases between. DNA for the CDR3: TGTGCCAGCAGTTTGGGGGGGCTCGGGGCTTTCTTT. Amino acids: CASSLGGLGAFF.

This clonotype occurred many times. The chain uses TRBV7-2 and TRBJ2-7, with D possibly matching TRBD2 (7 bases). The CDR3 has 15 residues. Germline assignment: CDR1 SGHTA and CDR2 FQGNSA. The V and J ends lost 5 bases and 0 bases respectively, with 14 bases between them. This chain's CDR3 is CASSPLGGPSYEQYF. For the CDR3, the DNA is TGTGCCAGCAGCCCCCTGGGGGGGCCCTCCTACGAGCAGTACTTC.

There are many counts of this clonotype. This chain's CDR3 is CASSYQGRLQETQYF. CDR3 DNA: TGTGCCAGCAGCTACCAGGGACGCCTCCAAGAGACCCAGTACTTC. The genes are TRBV28 and TRBJ2-5; D is perhaps TRBD1 or TRBD2 (5 bases each). Trimming left V 6 bases short and J 1 base short, with 15 bases between. Per the germline V gene, CDR1 is MDHEN and CDR2 is SYDVKM. This CDR3 region has 15 residues.

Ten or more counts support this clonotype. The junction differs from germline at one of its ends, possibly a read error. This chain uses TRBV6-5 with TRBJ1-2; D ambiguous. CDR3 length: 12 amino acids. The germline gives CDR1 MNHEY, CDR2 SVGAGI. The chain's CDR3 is CASRGRIYGYAF. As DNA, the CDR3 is TGTGCCAGCAGAGGGCGGATCTATGGCTACGCCTTC.

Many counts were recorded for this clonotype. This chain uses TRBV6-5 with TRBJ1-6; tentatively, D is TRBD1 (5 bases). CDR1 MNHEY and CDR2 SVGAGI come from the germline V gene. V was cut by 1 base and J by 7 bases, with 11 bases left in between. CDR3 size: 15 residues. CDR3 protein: CASSYLRGKNSPLHF. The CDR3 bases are TGTGCCAGCAGTTACTTACGGGGCAAGAATTCACCCCTCCACTTT.

This chain's CDR3 is CASSLGTSAHTDTQYF. The CDR3 nucleotides are TGTGCCAGCAGCCTAGGGACTAGCGCCCACACAGATACGCAGTATTTT. This rearrangement joins TRBV9 to TRBJ2-3, with 10 bases identical to TRBD2. CDR3 size: 16 residues. In germline, CDR1 is SGDLS, CDR2 YYNGEE. V dropped 4 bases and J dropped 2; count of bases not matched to a gene: 7.

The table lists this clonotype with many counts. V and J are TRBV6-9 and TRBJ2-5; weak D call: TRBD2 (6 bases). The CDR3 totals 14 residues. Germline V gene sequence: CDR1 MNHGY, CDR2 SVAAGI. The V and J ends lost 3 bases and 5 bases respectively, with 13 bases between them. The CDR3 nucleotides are TGTGCCAGCAGTTACCCCCGTGCGGGGGAGACCCAGTACTTC. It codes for CASSYPRAGETQYF.